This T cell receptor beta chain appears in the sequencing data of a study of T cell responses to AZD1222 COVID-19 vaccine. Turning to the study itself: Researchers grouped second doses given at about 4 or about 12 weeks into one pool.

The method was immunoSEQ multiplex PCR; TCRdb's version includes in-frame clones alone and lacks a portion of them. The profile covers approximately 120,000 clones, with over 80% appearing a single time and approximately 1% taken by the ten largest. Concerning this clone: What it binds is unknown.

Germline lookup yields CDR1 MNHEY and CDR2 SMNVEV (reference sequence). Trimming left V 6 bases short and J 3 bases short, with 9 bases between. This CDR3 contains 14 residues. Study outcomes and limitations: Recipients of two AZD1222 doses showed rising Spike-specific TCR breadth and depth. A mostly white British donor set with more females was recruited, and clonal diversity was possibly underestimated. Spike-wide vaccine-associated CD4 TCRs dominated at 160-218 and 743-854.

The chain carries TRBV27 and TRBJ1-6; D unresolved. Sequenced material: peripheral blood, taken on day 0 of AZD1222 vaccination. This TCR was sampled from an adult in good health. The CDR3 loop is CASSYWVYNSPLHF. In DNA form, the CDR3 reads TGTGCCAGCAGCTATTGGGTCTATAATTCACCCCTCCACTTT.